The 6 T cell receptor beta chains given below trace back to one sample, sequenced in a study of early T cells in non-severe SARS-CoV-2 infection. Using its own MiXCR run on the 5' RACE reads, TCRdb lists one record per CDR3 protein. The sample has about 77,000 distinct CDR3 sequences; over 8.5% are singletons. The specimen was whole blood. These receptors originate from an adult who was a healthcare worker with PCR-confirmed SARS-CoV-2 infection or an uninfected control (not recorded which).

The chain employs TRBV27 and TRBJ1-6; D might be TRBD1 (5 bases). Germline assignment: CDR1 MNHEY and CDR2 SMNVEV (reference sequence). The CDR3 covers 14 residues. With 8 bases removed from V and 5 bases from J, the gap between germline ends came to 13 bases. Here the CDR3 reads CASHPSGDNSPLHF. Written as DNA, the CDR3 is TGTGCCAGCCATCCCTCGGGGGATAATTCACCCCTCCACTTT.

The J gene is TRBJ2-1, the V gene TRBV19; tentative D call: TRBD2 (5 bases). CDR3 size: 16 residues. The germline V gene has CDR1 LNHDA and CDR2 SQIVND (reference sequence). V lost 10 bases and J lost 8, with 27 bases in between. CDR3 in DNA: TGTGCCACTGCGACCTTAGCGTTTGGTCTATCCGATGAGCAGTTCTTC. This gives the protein CATATLAFGLSDEQFF.

This clonotype came up a few times. The genes are TRBV11-2 and TRBJ2-7; the D gene is possibly TRBD1 (6 bases). V was shortened by 2 bases and J by 2 bases, with 10 bases between the two germline ends. There are 14 residues in the CDR3. Germline assignment: CDR1 SGHAT and CDR2 FQNNGV. The CDR3, as DNA: TGTGCCAGCAGCTTACTCGGACAGCCCTACGAGCAGTACTTC. Its protein is CASSLLGQPYEQYF.

This clonotype was observed a handful of times. The V and J genes are TRBV7-2 and TRBJ1-1; the D is unclear. CDR1 and CDR2 from the germline V gene are SGHTA and FQGNSA. This CDR3 comprises 13 residues. Trimming cost V 0 bases and J 5 bases, with 7 bases left between them. The CDR3 DNA reads TGTGCCAGCAGCTTAGCGCAAAGGACTGAAGCTTTCTTT. It encodes CASSLAQRTEAFF.

This clonotype occurred many times. This chain uses TRBV7-2 with TRBJ1-2; D is uncertain. The V gene lost 7 bases and the J gene lost 4 bases, with 13 bases spanning the gap. Germline V gene sequence: CDR1 SGHTA, CDR2 FQGNSA. CDR3 length: 13 residues. CDR3: CASTVSTGYGYTF. The CDR3 DNA sequence: TGTGCCAGCACCGTTAGTACCGGCTATGGCTACACCTTC. The whole variable domain, filled in from reference TRBV7-2 and TRBJ1-2, reads GAGVSQSPSNKVTEKGKDVELRCDPISGHTALYWYRQSLGQGLEFLIYFQGNSAPDKSGLPSDRFSAERTGGSVSTLTIQRTQQEDSAVYLCASTVSTGYGYTFGSGTRLTVV.

This clonotype appeared a few times. V usage is TRBV25-1 and J usage is TRBJ2-7; D is unclear. Trimming removed 4 bases from V and 0 bases from J, with 22 bases in between. CDR3 length: 18 amino acids. Germline lookup yields CDR1 MGHDK and CDR2 SYGVNS. The CDR3 DNA is TGTGCCAGCAGTGGCCAAACAATTTCTTCGACGGGCTCCTACGAGCAGTACTTC. It translates to CASSGQTISSTGSYEQYF.